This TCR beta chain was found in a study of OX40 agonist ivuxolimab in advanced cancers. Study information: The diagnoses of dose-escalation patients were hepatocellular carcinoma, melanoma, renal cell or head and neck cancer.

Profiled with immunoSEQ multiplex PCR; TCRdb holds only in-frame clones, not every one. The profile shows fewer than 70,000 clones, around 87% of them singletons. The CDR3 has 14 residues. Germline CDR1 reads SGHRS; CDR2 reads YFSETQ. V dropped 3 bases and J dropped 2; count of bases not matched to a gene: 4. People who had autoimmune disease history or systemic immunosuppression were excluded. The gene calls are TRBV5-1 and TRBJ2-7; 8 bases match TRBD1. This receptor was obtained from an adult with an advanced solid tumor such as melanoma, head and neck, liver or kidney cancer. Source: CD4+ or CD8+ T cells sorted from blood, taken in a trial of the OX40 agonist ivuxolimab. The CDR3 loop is CASSSGTGTYEQYF. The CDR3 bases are TGCGCCAGCAGCTCGGGGACAGGTACCTACGAGCAGTACTTC.